The rows below give T cell receptor beta chains drawn from one sample of a study of blood T cell repertoires in COVID-19. Assay used: immunoSEQ multiplex PCR; TCRdb lists only in-frame clones, some missing. This sample yields 170,000 or so clones, of which 80% to 90% are seen a single time; 0.88% belongs to the top ten. The specimen was peripheral blood. The receptors derive from a woman under 30 who had recovered from COVID-19. The CDR3 runs from the conserved cysteine through the conserved F or W. The D gene is left open where the match is weak. For some rows the clone size is stated as once, few or many, or as a class when expanded; others skip it.

cdr3_length d_call j_call clone_size v_call cdr3_nt cdr3_aa
15 TRBD1 TRBJ2-3 few TRBV11-3 TGTGCCAGCAGCTTAGGGACAGGAGTAACAGATACGCAGTATTTT CASSLGTGVTDTQYF
17 TRBD1 TRBJ1-4 NA TRBV28 TGTGCCAGCACGCCAATCGCCCTGACAGGGGTATGGGAAAAACTGTTTTTT CASTPIALTGVWEKLFF
14 NA TRBJ1-1 NA TRBV5-1 TGCGCCAGCAGCTTGTTGACAGTGAACACTGAAGCTTTCTTT CASSLLTVNTEAFF
17 TRBD2 TRBJ2-2 NA TRBV2 TGTGCCAGCAGTGAGCTAGCGGGGGGGCGTTCTCCCGGGGAGCTGTTTTTT CASSELAGGRSPGELFF
13 NA TRBJ1-1 NA TRBV21-1 TGTGCCAGCAGCAAAGTCGGGGGGGCTGAAGCTTTCTTT CASSKVGGAEAFF
14 NA TRBJ1-1 NA TRBV6-6 TGTGCCAGCACTCCCCCGGCGGGGAACACTGAAGCTTTCTTT CASTPPAGNTEAFF
17 TRBD2 TRBJ2-2 NA TRBV9 TGTGCCAGCAGCGCCAGATTAGCGGGGGTGAACACCGGGGAGCTGTTTTTT CASSARLAGVNTGELFF
14 NA TRBJ1-2 NA TRBV9 TGTGCCAGCAGCTCGAGACAAGTTAACTATGGCTACACCTTC CASSSRQVNYGYTF
16 NA TRBJ1-1 NA TRBV4-3 TGCGCCAGCAGCCAAGGTTGGCGGGCTGGGAACACTGAAGCTTTCTTT CASSQGWRAGNTEAFF
14 TRBD2 TRBJ2-5 NA TRBV4-1 TGCGCCAGCAGCCAAGTGGCACTAGCGGAGACCCAGTACTTC CASSQVALAETQYF
13 TRBD1 TRBJ1-1 NA TRBV6-2/TRBV6-3 TGTGCCAGCAGTCGGGGCAGGGGGCTTGAAGCTTTCTTT CASSRGRGLEAFF
16 TRBD2 TRBJ2-5 NA TRBV2 TGTGCCAGCACCGCTAGCGGGAGGGAATTCCAAGAGACCCAGTACTTC CASTASGREFQETQYF
15 TRBD1 TRBJ1-2 once TRBV10-3 TGTGCCATCAGGAAGGGATTACAGGGGGCCGATGGCTACACCTTC CAIRKGLQGADGYTF
14 NA TRBJ1-2 NA TRBV10-2 TGCGCCAGCAGTGAAGCTCCAGGTCGCTATGGCTACACCTTC CASSEAPGRYGYTF
15 TRBD2 TRBJ2-3 NA TRBV7-3 TGTGCCAGCAGCTCCGGACTAGCGGGGACAGATACGCAGTATTTT CASSSGLAGTDTQYF
16 NA TRBJ2-3 once TRBV5-4 TGTGCCAGCAGCTTTCCCCCCATAGGGGTTACAGATACGCAGTATTTT CASSFPPIGVTDTQYF
14 NA TRBJ1-5 many TRBV7-2 TGTGCCAGCAGTCTTCAGGGGATCAGGGAGCCCCAGCATTTT CASSLQGIREPQHF